This T cell receptor (beta chain) was captured in a study of breast tumors, draining lymph nodes, adjacent tissues. General observations from the study: Luminal-like breast cancer showed significantly higher tumor–nontumor repertoire similarity than basal-like. Tumors had less TCR diversity than lymph nodes, more than nontumor tissue. Most tumor T cells seemingly derive from lymph node, then expand in tumor.

The lymph nodes were axillary draining lymph nodes from breast cancer patients. MiXCR, run by TCRdb on the multiplex PCR reads, gives a single entry per CDR3 protein. The sample lists some 170,000 distinct CDR3 sequences, 30% to 35% seen once, with 3.8% in the top ten. The V gene's germline CDR1 is MNHEY and CDR2 SVGAGI. The ends were cut back, 5 bases at V and 0 bases at J, with 11 bases in the middle. The CDR3 is 15 amino acids. On this clonotype itself: Its target is unknown. A single base separates this from a much larger clone, so it may be a read error.

This receptor was identified in a female donor with breast cancer. Some clones in this sample may be carry-over from other donors' samples. Sequenced material: axillary lymph node tissue. This chain uses TRBV6-5 with TRBJ1-3; D remains ambiguous. The CDR3 DNA is TGTGCCAGCAGTCACGACATTCACTCTGGAAACACCATATATTTT. Translating gives CASSHDIHSGNTIYF.